The 29 T cell receptor beta chains presented below share a single source sample, sequenced in a study of CD8 T cells in Susac syndrome. Reverse transcription of about 0.5 to 1 ug RNA used random hexamers. From the immunoSEQ multiplex PCR reads, TCRdb called clonotypes with MiXCR, one entry per CDR3 protein. The table includes 100,000 to 150,000 distinct CDR3 sequences, 90% to 95% detected once. Sequenced material: CD8+ T cells from PBMCs. The receptors derive from a human donor with Susac syndrome.

The chain carries TRBV9 and TRBJ1-2; a possible D gene is TRBD1 (5 bases). The V gene's germline CDR1 is SGDLS and CDR2 YYNGEE. V was cut by 0 bases and J by 6 bases, with 15 bases left in between. The CDR3 runs to 15 residues. This chain's CDR3 is CASSVGGDQANGYTF. CDR3 in DNA: TGTGCCAGCAGCGTAGGGGGGGACCAAGCCAATGGCTACACCTTC.

The chain recombines TRBV12-3 or TRBV12-4 with TRBJ1-1; a possible D gene is TRBD1 (6 bases). Between the trimmed V and J ends, which lost 6 bases and 1 base, there was a span of 9 bases. The CDR3 covers 13 residues. The DNA of the CDR3 is TGTGCCAGCAGGGGGGGCCCGAACACTGAAGCTTTCTTT. It is translated as CASRGGPNTEAFF.

The rearrangement uses TRBV3-1 and TRBJ2-5, with 8 bases fitting TRBD2. Germline V CDR1 and CDR2: LGHDT, YNNKEL (reference sequence). The CDR3 loop spans 14 amino acids. Trimming cost V 0 bases and J 3 bases; bases outside gene matches: 0. This CDR3 is CASSQELAEETQYF. The CDR3 DNA follows: TGTGCCAGCAGCCAAGAACTAGCGGAAGAGACCCAGTACTTC.

The V and J genes are TRBV28 and TRBJ1-3; 7 nucleotides line up with TRBD1. Looked up from germline, CDR1 is MDHEN and CDR2 is SYDVKM. CDR3 length: 17 amino acids. V dropped 6 bases and J dropped 4; count of bases not matched to a gene: 15. CDR3 sequence reads: CASSSYRTGFLGNTIYF. Here the CDR3 DNA reads TGTGCCAGCAGCTCTTACCGGACAGGCTTTTTAGGAAACACCATATATTTT.

V and J are TRBV27 and TRBJ1-1; no clear D gene. Germline assignment: CDR1 MNHEY and CDR2 SMNVEV (reference sequence). The CDR3 runs 13 residues. Trimming took off 3 bases at V and 1 base at J, with 6 bases between the two ends. CDR3 in DNA: TGTGCCAGCAGTTTTTACCCGAACACTGAAGCTTTCTTT. Translated, it gives CASSFYPNTEAFF.

The gene calls are TRBV4-3 and TRBJ2-1; 13 bases are a match to TRBD2. Unmatched junction bases numbered 8, after V lost 2 bases and J lost 4 bases. Per the germline V gene, CDR1 is LGHNA and CDR2 is YSLEER. The CDR3 sequence is 18 residues long. This CDR3 reads CASSQSGLAGDGYNEQFF. CDR3 DNA sequence: TGCGCCAGCAGCCAATCTGGACTAGCGGGAGACGGGTACAATGAGCAGTTCTTC.

In this sample, this clonotype turned up once. V usage is TRBV9 and J usage is TRBJ1-6, with D maybe TRBD1 (6 bases). The length of the CDR3 is 16 residues. Deletions cut 0 bases from V and 5 bases from J, with 12 bases between. Germline V gene sequence: CDR1 SGDLS, CDR2 YYNGEE. The CDR3 nucleotides read TGTGCCAGCAGCGTAGAGGGGGGCGGCCATAATTCACCCCTCCACTTT. It translates to CASSVEGGGHNSPLHF.

The genes are TRBV4-2 and TRBJ2-1; 9 bases map to TRBD2. V trimming: 5 bases; J trimming: 6 bases; junction bases outside the gene matches: 8. The germline V gene has CDR1 LGHNA and CDR2 YNFKEQ. The CDR3 covers 15 residues. The CDR3 DNA follows: TGTGCCAGCAGCGATAGCCCGGGACTAGCCAATGAGCAGTTCTTC. The encoded protein is CASSDSPGLANEQFF.

V and J are TRBV2 and TRBJ1-2; D unresolved. The germline V gene encodes CDR1 SNHLY and CDR2 FYNNEI. This CDR3 comprises 12 residues. The V end lost 6 bases, the J end lost 6 bases, and 11 bases lay between the germline ends. CDR3 sequence (DNA): TGTGCCAGCAGGTCCAACGTCGATGGCTACACCTTC. It encodes CASRSNVDGYTF.

This clonotype has just one count. CDR3 sequence: CASTGDSWNTEAFF. CDR3 nucleotides: TGTGCCAGTACTGGGGACAGTTGGAACACTGAAGCTTTCTTT. This chain joins TRBV19 and TRBJ1-1; TRBD1 agrees at 7 bases. This CDR3 is built from 14 residues. In germline, CDR1 is LNHDA, CDR2 SQIVND (reference sequence). V shed 7 bases, J shed 1 base, and the junction held 6 bases outside the gene matches. The variable domain in full, completed from reference TRBV19 and TRBJ1-1, reads DGGITQSPKYLFRKEGQNVTLSCEQNLNHDAMYWYRQDPGQGLRLIYYSQIVNDFQKGDIAEGYSVSREKKESFPLTVTSAQKNPTAFYLCASTGDSWNTEAFFGQGTRLTVV.

The V call is TRBV6-5, the J call TRBJ2-1, with D possibly TRBD1 on 6 matching bases. The V gene lost 5 bases and the J gene lost 0 bases, with 8 bases spanning the gap. CDR3 size: 14 residues. Germline lookup yields CDR1 MNHEY and CDR2 SVGAGI. Here the CDR3 reads CASSDRSSYNEQFF. CDR3 in DNA: TGTGCCAGCAGTGACAGGAGCTCCTACAATGAGCAGTTCTTC.

The chain recombines TRBV13 with TRBJ2-5; D perhaps matches TRBD2 (5 bases). The CDR3 is 13 amino acids. Germline lookup yields CDR1 PRHDT and CDR2 FYEKMQ (reference sequence). The V and J ends lost 5 bases and 5 bases respectively, with 12 bases between them. CDR3 loop: CASSPRVTETQYF. CDR3 in DNA: TGTGCCAGCAGCCCGAGGGTTACGGAGACCCAGTACTTC.

The chain employs TRBV6-5 and TRBJ2-3, with 10 bases that match TRBD2. The CDR3 contains 16 residues. J lost 4 bases, V lost 0 bases, and 4 bases had no gene match. Looked up from germline, CDR1 is MNHEY and CDR2 is SVGAGI. CDR3: CASSYSSGRGSDTQYF. The CDR3 coding sequence is TGTGCCAGCAGTTACTCGAGCGGGAGGGGGTCAGATACGCAGTATTTT.

The V gene is TRBV14, the J gene TRBJ1-2; 7 bases fit TRBD1. This CDR3 comprises 14 residues. The germline gives CDR1 SGHDN, CDR2 FVKESK. J gave up 3 bases and V 4 bases, and 5 bases lay outside the gene matches. CDR3 bases: TGTGCCAGCAGCCTATTTACAGGGGACTATGGCTACACCTTC. Translation: CASSLFTGDYGYTF. The full variable domain, its missing parts supplied by reference TRBV14 and TRBJ1-2, is EAGVTQFPSHSVIEKGQTVTLRCDPISGHDNLYWYRRVMGKEIKFLLHFVKESKQDESGMPNNRFLAERTGGTYSTLKVQPAELEDSGVYFCASSLFTGDYGYTFGSGTRLTVV.

This clonotype was detected a few times. The chain is built from TRBV4-1 and TRBJ2-3, with D perhaps being TRBD1 or TRBD2 (5 bases each). In germline, CDR1 is MGHRA, CDR2 YSYEKL. The length of the CDR3 is 15 residues. The V end was cut by 0 bases, the J end by 4 bases, with 11 bases between. The CDR3 sequence is CASSQDDGDADTQYF. The CDR3 DNA follows: TGCGCCAGCAGCCAAGATGATGGGGACGCAGATACGCAGTATTTT.

V is TRBV6-6 and J is TRBJ2-7; TRBD1 matches 7 bases. The CDR3 loop spans 15 amino acids. Germline V gives CDR1 MNHNY, CDR2 SVGAGI (reference sequence). With V trimmed by 0 bases and J by 5 bases, 7 bases remained unmatched. In nucleotides, the CDR3 is TGTGCCAGCAGTTACTCTAAACAGGGGCGTCACGAGCAGTACTTC. It specifies CASSYSKQGRHEQYF.

The chain recombines TRBV5-6 with TRBJ2-5; D is ambiguous. The germline CDR1 and CDR2 sequences are SGHDT and YYEEEE. The CDR3 totals 14 residues. Between the trimmed V and J ends, which lost 0 bases and 2 bases, there was a span of 8 bases. CDR3 DNA sequence: TGTGCCAGCAGCTTGGAACACCTTCAAGAGACCCAGTACTTC. It translates to CASSLEHLQETQYF.

The chain employs TRBV29-1 and TRBJ2-7; no reliable D call. CDR3 length: 12 amino acids. The ends were cut back, 4 bases at V and 1 base at J, with 8 bases in the middle. Germline V lookup: CDR1 SQVTM, CDR2 ANQGSEA. Here the CDR3 DNA reads TGCAGCGTTGTCGATCAGTCCTACGAGCAGTACTTC. Amino acid sequence: CSVVDQSYEQYF.

This clonotype was counted a single time. V and J are TRBV5-6 and TRBJ2-7; 9 bases are shared with TRBD1. The CDR3 loop spans 14 amino acids. Germline values: CDR1 SGHDT, CDR2 YYEEEE. After removal of 8 bases from V and 5 bases from J, the junction contained 11 bases not matched to a gene. CDR3 coding DNA: TGTGCCAGTCGGACCGGGACAGGGTTTGACGAGCAGTACTTC. This codes for CASRTGTGFDEQYF.

CDR3 amino acids: CASSSTSQETQYF. CDR3 in DNA: TGTGCCAGCAGCTCGACTAGCCAAGAGACCCAGTACTTC. This sequence joins TRBV11-2 and TRBJ2-5, with D possibly matching TRBD2 (6 bases). Germline CDR1 is SGHAT and CDR2 is FQNNGV. V dropped 4 bases and J dropped 1 base, with 7 bases sitting between them. The CDR3 covers 13 residues.

The rearrangement uses TRBV30 and TRBJ2-5; D remains unclear. CDR1 and CDR2 from the germline V gene are GTSNPN and SVGIG (reference sequence). Trimming took off 7 bases at V and 2 bases at J, with 11 bases between the two ends. The CDR3 sequence is 12 residues long. The CDR3 nucleotides read TGTGCCTCCGGAGTAGTACAAGAGACCCAGTACTTC. Amino acid sequence: CASGVVQETQYF.

The rearrangement uses TRBV15 and TRBJ2-4; 7 bases are shared with TRBD2. Germline CDR1 LNHNV, CDR2 YYDKDF (reference sequence). This CDR3 is 18 amino acids long. The V gene end was trimmed by 0 bases and the J gene end by 1 base; junction bases not matched to a gene: 9. This CDR3 reads CATSRDLWGGRAKNIQYF. DNA for the CDR3: TGTGCCACCAGCAGAGATCTCTGGGGAGGGAGGGCCAAAAACATTCAGTACTTC.

The V call is TRBV12-3 or TRBV12-4, the J call TRBJ2-2, with D possibly being TRBD1 (6 bases). The CDR3 contains 16 residues. The ends were cut back, 5 bases at V and 7 bases at J, with 20 bases in the middle. CDR3 in DNA: TGTGCCAGCAGTAAGGACCACACAGAAGGGGGCGGGGAGCTGTTTTTT. It translates to CASSKDHTEGGGELFF.

The chain couples TRBV6-4 to TRBJ2-1, with TRBD2 identical over 10 bases. The germline V gene encodes CDR1 MRHNA and CDR2 SNTAGT. The CDR3 contains 15 residues. The trim removed 4 bases at V and 6 bases at J, leaving 6 bases unmatched. CDR3 protein: CASSVSGGAPNEQFF. CDR3 DNA sequence: TGTGCCAGCAGTGTCAGCGGGGGGGCCCCCAATGAGCAGTTCTTC.

CDR3 in amino acids: CASRRIAGGNTDTQYF. The CDR3 DNA reads TGTGCCAGCAGGCGGATAGCGGGGGGGAACACAGATACGCAGTATTTT. V is TRBV11-2 and J is TRBJ2-3; 11 positions agree with TRBD2. V gave up 6 bases and J gave up 2 bases; unmatched junction bases: 7. CDR1 is SGHAT and CDR2 is FQNNGV in the germline V gene. The CDR3 loop spans 16 amino acids.

This chain links TRBV4-1 with TRBJ2-3; D gene uncertain. Germline values: CDR1 MGHRA, CDR2 YSYEKL. V was shortened by 0 bases and J by 6 bases, with 22 bases between the two germline ends. The CDR3 covers 18 residues. The CDR3 reads CASSQEDLTVRMGDTQYF. The CDR3 coding sequence is TGCGCCAGCAGCCAAGAAGATCTCACAGTCCGAATGGGGGATACGCAGTATTTT.

The J gene is TRBJ2-3, the V gene TRBV15; TRBD1 agrees at 8 bases. The CDR3 has 15 amino acids. V lost 1 base to trimming and J lost 2 bases; unmatched junction nucleotides: 2. CDR1 is LNHNV, CDR2 YYDKDF, per germline (reference sequence). The CDR3 here is CATSRGTGHTDTQYF. The DNA for the CDR3 is TGTGCCACCAGCAGAGGGACAGGGCACACAGATACGCAGTATTTT.

The chain recombines TRBV28 with TRBJ2-5, with D unresolved. Germline V CDR1 and CDR2: MDHEN, SYDVKM. This CDR3 comprises 14 residues. The V end lost 3 bases, the J end lost 1 base, and 9 bases lay between the germline ends. This CDR3 reads CASSFLSFQETQYF. The CDR3 DNA is TGTGCCAGCAGTTTTTTGTCGTTCCAAGAGACCCAGTACTTC.

The rearrangement joins TRBV20-1 to TRBJ2-2; tentatively, D is TRBD1 (5 bases). CDR3 length equals 13 residues. In germline, CDR1 is DFQATT, CDR2 SNEGSKA (reference sequence). Trimming took off 6 bases at V and 6 bases at J, with 14 bases between the two ends. The CDR3 DNA follows: TGCAGTGCAACCAGGGAAGACTCCGGGGAGCTGTTTTTT. Encoded protein: CSATREDSGELFF.